This is a list of T cell receptor beta chains from one sample in a study of blood T cell repertoires in COVID-19. Here immunoSEQ multiplex PCR was the method, and the copy in TCRdb shows in-frame clones only, minus some. The table has about 350,000 clones, around 90% seen once. Sequencing was done on a sample of peripheral blood. All receptors come from a man aged 25-45 years with COVID-19, enrolled during active disease. The CDR3 runs from the conserved cysteine through the conserved F or W. The order of the fields is J gene, clone size, D gene, V gene, CDR3 DNA, CDR3 protein. D genes are given only for firm matches. Clone size is given for some rows only: seen once, a few or many times, or a class if the clone is expanded.

>TRBJ2-1|NA|TRBD2|TRBV19
TGTGCCAGTAGGTCTAGCGGGAGGGCCCAGGAGCAGTTCTTC
CASRSSGRAQEQFF
>TRBJ1-3|NA|NA|TRBV28
TGTGCCAGCAGCCTAAGACAGTTCCGGACCTCTGGAAACACCATATATTTT
CASSLRQFRTSGNTIYF
>TRBJ2-1|NA|NA|TRBV30
TGTGCCTGGAGCAGAGGAGGGCCGGGTGAGCAGTTCTTC
CAWSRGGPGEQFF
>TRBJ2-1|NA|TRBD2|TRBV25-1
TGTGCCAGCAGTGAATACGGGAGGGGTTTCGTCACGGACAATGAGCAGTTCTTC
CASSEYGRGFVTDNEQFF
>TRBJ2-6|NA|NA|TRBV5-1
TGCGCCAGCAGCTTGGTGCCAGGGTTGAACTCTGGGGCCAACGTCCTGACTTTC
CASSLVPGLNSGANVLTF
>TRBJ2-3|NA|TRBD2|TRBV7-9
TGTGCCAGCAGCTTGCTGGGACTAGCGGGAGCAGATACGCAGTATTTT
CASSLLGLAGADTQYF
>TRBJ2-5|NA|TRBD2|TRBV6-2/TRBV6-3
TGTGCCAGCAGTCAGACTAGCGGGGGGCCAGGGGAGACCCAGTACTTC
CASSQTSGGPGETQYF
>TRBJ2-7|NA|NA|TRBV21-1
TGTGCCAGCAGCAAAACGGGCCACACGACGGACAGAGACTTCTACGAGCAGTACTTC
CASSKTGHTTDRDFYEQYF
>TRBJ2-2|NA|NA|TRBV5-8
TGTGCCAGCAGCTTGGCTTGGGGCGAGTGGACCGGGGAGCTGTTTTTT
CASSLAWGEWTGELFF
>TRBJ2-2|NA|TRBD1|TRBV27
TGTGCCAGCAGCCAGGGGGCGCATAGCACCGGGGAGCTGTTTTTT
CASSQGAHSTGELFF
>TRBJ2-1|NA|NA|TRBV6-5
TGTGCCAGCAGTTATTCCAGTCCCAATGAGCAGTTCTTC
CASSYSSPNEQFF
>TRBJ1-3|NA|NA|TRBV21-1
TGTGCCAGCAGCACCCGAGGGTACAGGGGGTTACGAAACACCATATATTTT
CASSTRGYRGLRNTIYF
>TRBJ2-7|NA|NA|TRBV6-6
TGTGCCAGCAGAGAAAGGACAGCCCGCCACGGGCAGTACTTC
CASRERTARHGQYF
>TRBJ1-1|NA|NA|TRBV6-6
TGTGCCAGCAGTTACTCCGGGGGAGCGGACACTGAAGCTTTCTTT
CASSYSGGADTEAFF
>TRBJ2-3|NA|NA|TRBV25-1
TGTGCCAGCACCAAGTCGGGGGTCAGGTTGGATACGCAGTATTTT
CASTKSGVRLDTQYF
>TRBJ1-1|NA|TRBD1|TRBV11-1
TGTGCCAGCAGCTTCAGGACAGGGGGTAACACTGAAGCTTTCTTT
CASSFRTGGNTEAFF
>TRBJ1-2|NA|NA|TRBV4-2
TGTGCCAGCGGACCCAATCGTGGGTCCGGGACTAACTATGGCTACACCTTC
CASGPNRGSGTNYGYTF
>TRBJ2-3|once|NA|TRBV4-2
TGTGCCAGCAGCCAAGTGGAGGGGAGCACAGATACGCAGTATTTT
CASSQVEGSTDTQYF
>TRBJ2-5|NA|NA|TRBV11-2
TGTGCCAGCAGCTTATATACTAGGACTCCAGAGACCCAGTACTTC
CASSLYTRTPETQYF
>TRBJ2-3|NA|NA|TRBV4-3
TGCGCCAGCAGCCAAGATAGACAGTTAGCAGATACGCAGTATTTT
CASSQDRQLADTQYF
>TRBJ2-3|NA|TRBD2|TRBV27
TGTGCCAGCAGTTCCATGTGGCGGGAGGAGGCAGATACGCAGTATTTT
CASSSMWREEADTQYF
>TRBJ1-4|NA|TRBD1|TRBV28
TGTGCCAGCACGAGGCAGGGGGCCTTTAATGAAAAACTGTTTTTT
CASTRQGAFNEKLFF
>TRBJ2-7|NA|NA|TRBV7-9
TGTGCCAGCAGACCCCCTAGCGGAGGGGGTTCCTACGAGCAGTACTTC
CASRPPSGGGSYEQYF
>TRBJ2-7|NA|NA|TRBV30
TGTGCCTGGAGTCACCCCCTAGACAGCTCCTACGAGCAGTACTTC
CAWSHPLDSSYEQYF
>TRBJ1-2|NA|NA|TRBV29-1
TGCAGCGTTGTAACTCCCAACTATGGCTACACCTTC
CSVVTPNYGYTF
>TRBJ2-7|NA|NA|TRBV21-1
TGTGCCAGCAGCAAAAGGTTAACCGGACAGGTGGCCTCCCCCGCTACCTACGAGCAGTACTTC
CASSKRLTGQVASPATYEQYF
>TRBJ2-7|NA|TRBD2|TRBV4-2
TGTGCCAGCAGCCTTCCGGGACTAGCGACTTACGAGCAGTACTTC
CASSLPGLATYEQYF
>TRBJ1-3|NA|NA|TRBV10-3
TGTGCCAGCCGACAGCCCTCTGGAAACACCATATATTTT
CASRQPSGNTIYF
>TRBJ2-4|NA|TRBD1|TRBV5-6
TGTGCCAGCAGCTTGGGACAGGGGCAAAACATTCAGTACTTC
CASSLGQGQNIQYF
>TRBJ2-2|NA|NA|TRBV15
TGTGCCACCAGCAGAGATAGTGGGGGCGAGACCGGGGAGCTGTTTTTT
CATSRDSGGETGELFF
>TRBJ2-2|NA|NA|TRBV28
TGTGCCAGCGGGGGACACACGAACACCGGGGAGCTGTTTTTT
CASGGHTNTGELFF
>TRBJ2-3|NA|NA|TRBV5-1
TGCGCCAGCAGCAGTGGACAAACCACAGATACGCAGTATTTT
CASSSGQTTDTQYF
>TRBJ1-1|NA|NA|TRBV19
TGTGCCAGTAGTATAGGCAGGGATAGGGGTGAAGCTTTCTTT
CASSIGRDRGEAFF
>TRBJ2-5|NA|NA|TRBV12-3/TRBV12-4
TGTGCCAGCAGTTTTTCGGTCCAAGAGACCCAGTACTTC
CASSFSVQETQYF
>TRBJ2-7|NA|TRBD1|TRBV18
TGTGCCAGCTCAGCCAGACAGGGGTTCATCGACGAGCAGTACTTC
CASSARQGFIDEQYF
>TRBJ1-6|NA|TRBD1|TRBV2
TGTGCCAGCAGGGAAGGCGTGGGACAGCCAAATTCACCCCTCCACTTT
CASREGVGQPNSPLHF
>TRBJ1-1|NA|TRBD1|TRBV4-3
TGCGCCAGCAGCCAAGATTTGGACAGGTTCACTGAAGCTTTCTTT
CASSQDLDRFTEAFF
>TRBJ2-1|NA|NA|TRBV12-2
TGTGCAAGTCGCTTAGCGTGTTGCGGGAGGTTCTACAATGAGCAGTTCTTC
CASRLACCGRFYNEQFF
>TRBJ2-5|NA|TRBD2|TRBV7-2
TGTGCCAGCAGCACCTTAGCGGGGCCTGATAGAGAGACCCAGTACTTC
CASSTLAGPDRETQYF
>TRBJ2-2|NA|NA|TRBV18
TGTGCCAGCTCACCGCGAGGGTACGCCGGGGAGCTGTTTTTT
CASSPRGYAGELFF
>TRBJ2-5|NA|TRBD2|TRBV4-3
TGCGCCAGCAGCTTCAACTTTGCGGGAGGTGAAGAGACCCAGTACTTC
CASSFNFAGGEETQYF